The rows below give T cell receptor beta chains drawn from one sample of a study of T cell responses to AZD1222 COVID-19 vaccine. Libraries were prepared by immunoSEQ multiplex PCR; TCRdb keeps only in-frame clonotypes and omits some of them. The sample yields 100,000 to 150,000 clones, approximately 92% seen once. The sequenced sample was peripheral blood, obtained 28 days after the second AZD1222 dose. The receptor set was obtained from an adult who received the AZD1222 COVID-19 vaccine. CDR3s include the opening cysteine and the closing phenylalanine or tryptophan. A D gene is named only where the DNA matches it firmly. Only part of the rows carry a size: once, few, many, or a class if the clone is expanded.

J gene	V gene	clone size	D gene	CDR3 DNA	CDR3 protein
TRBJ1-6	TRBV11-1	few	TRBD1	TGTGCCAGCAGCAGGACAGGGAATAATTCACCCCTCCACTTT	CASSRTGNNSPLHF
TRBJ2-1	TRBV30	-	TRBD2	TGTGCCTGGAGTGTACGTAGCGGGATTAACAATGAGCAGTTCTTC	CAWSVRSGINNEQFF
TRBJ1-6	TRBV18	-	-	TGTGCCAGCTCTCGAGACAGAGAGCTATATAATTCACCCCTCCACTTT	CASSRDRELYNSPLHF
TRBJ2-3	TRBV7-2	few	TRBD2	TGTGCCAGCAGCTTAGTGCTAGCGGGAGCCACAGATACGCAGTATTTT	CASSLVLAGATDTQYF
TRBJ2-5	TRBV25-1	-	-	TGTGCCAGCAGTGAGGCAGGGGAACAGACCCAGTACTTC	CASSEAGEQTQYF
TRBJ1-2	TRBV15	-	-	TGTGCCACCAGCAGAGAAGACGTCGGCTATGGCTACACCTTC	CATSREDVGYGYTF
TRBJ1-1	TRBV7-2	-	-	TGTGCCAGCACCCCGGAGACGGGCTGGGGCACTGAAGCTTTCTTT	CASTPETGWGTEAFF
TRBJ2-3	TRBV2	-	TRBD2	TGTGCCAGCAAGGATCGGGGGGTCACAGATACGCAGTATTTT	CASKDRGVTDTQYF
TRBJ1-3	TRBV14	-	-	TGTGCCAGCAGCCGGACATTTCCTGGAAACACCATATATTTT	CASSRTFPGNTIYF
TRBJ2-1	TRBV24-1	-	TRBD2	TGTGCCACCAGTGAAGCCGGGACTAGCGGCGATGAGCAGTTCTTC	CATSEAGTSGDEQFF
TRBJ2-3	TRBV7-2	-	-	TGTGCCAGCAGCGGTCGACAGCCTAGCACAGATACGCAGTATTTT	CASSGRQPSTDTQYF
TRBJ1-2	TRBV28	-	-	TGTGCCAGCAGTTTGGAGGGCCGAGGCTACACCTTC	CASSLEGRGYTF
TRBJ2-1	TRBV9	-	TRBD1	TGTGCCAGCAGCGGGGACAGGGTTTTGGGTGAGCAGTTCTTC	CASSGDRVLGEQFF
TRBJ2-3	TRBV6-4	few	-	TGTGCCAGCAGTGAATCGGGGGATACGCAGTATTTT	CASSESGDTQYF
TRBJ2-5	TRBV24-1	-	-	TGTGCCACCAGTGATTTTACAGGACGTTCGCAAGAGACCCAGTACTTC	CATSDFTGRSQETQYF
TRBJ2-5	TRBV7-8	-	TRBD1	TGTGCCAGCAGCTTAGCGAGGACAGGGGGTTTGGAGACCCAGTACTTC	CASSLARTGGLETQYF
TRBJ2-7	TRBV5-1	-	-	TGCGCCAGCAGCCTGGAGACTAACACCTACGAGCAGTACTTC	CASSLETNTYEQYF
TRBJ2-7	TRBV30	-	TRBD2	TGTGCCTGGAGTCGGGGGGGGGACTCCTACGAGCAGTACTTC	CAWSRGGDSYEQYF
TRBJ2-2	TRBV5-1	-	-	TGCGCCAGCAAACAAGAGGTGACCCCCGGGGAGCTGTTTTTT	CASKQEVTPGELFF
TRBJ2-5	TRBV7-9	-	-	TGTGCCAGCAGCTTAGTAGAGACCCAGTACTTC	CASSLVETQYF
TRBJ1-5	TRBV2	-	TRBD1	TGTGCCAGCAGTCGAACGGGACAGGACGTTAGCAATCAGCCCCAGCATTTT	CASSRTGQDVSNQPQHF
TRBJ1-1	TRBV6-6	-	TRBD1	TGTGCCAGCAACCCGGACAGGGCAGTGAACACTGAAGCTTTCTTT	CASNPDRAVNTEAFF
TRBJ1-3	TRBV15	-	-	TGTGCCACCAGCAGAGGGGCCTCTGGAAACACCATATATTTT	CATSRGASGNTIYF
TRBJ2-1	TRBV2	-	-	TGTGCCAGCAGTGGGCACAATGAGCAGTTCTTC	CASSGHNEQFF
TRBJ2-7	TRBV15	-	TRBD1	TGTGCCACCAGCAGTACCACTGACAGGGGGCTGTCTTACGAGCAGTACTTC	CATSSTTDRGLSYEQYF
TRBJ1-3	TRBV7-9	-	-	TGTGCCAGCAGCTTAGGACGAGCAGGGGGAAACACCATATATTTT	CASSLGRAGGNTIYF
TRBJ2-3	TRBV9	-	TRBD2	TGTGCCAGCAGCCAACTAGCGGAGGGTAGCACAGATACGCAGTATTTT	CASSQLAEGSTDTQYF
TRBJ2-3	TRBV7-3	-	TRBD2	TGTGCCAGCAGCTTAAACGGGAGGGAAACGCAGTATTTT	CASSLNGRETQYF
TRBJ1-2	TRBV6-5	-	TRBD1	TGTGCCAGCAGTCCAACAGGGGGTGGCTATGGCTACACCTTC	CASSPTGGGYGYTF
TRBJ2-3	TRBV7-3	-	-	TGTGCCAGCAGCTTTGACGGCTCTAGCACAGATACGCAGTATTTT	CASSFDGSSTDTQYF
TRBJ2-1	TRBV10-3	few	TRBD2	TGTGCCATCAGTCCTCTAAGCGGGGAAAGGAATGAGCAGTTCTTC	CAISPLSGERNEQFF
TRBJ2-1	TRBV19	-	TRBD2	TGTGCCAGTACCTCATGGGGGGCGGGAGGGGAGTACAATGAGCAGTTCTTC	CASTSWGAGGEYNEQFF
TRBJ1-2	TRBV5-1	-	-	TGCGCCAGCAGTGCAGCACAAGGGAGTGGCTACACCTTC	CASSAAQGSGYTF
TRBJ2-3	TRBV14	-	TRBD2	TGTGCCAGCAGCCAAGGGCCGGGAGGACAGTATTTT	CASSQGPGGQYF
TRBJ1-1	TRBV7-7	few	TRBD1	TGTGCCAGCAGCTTGGGGACAGGTGTGAGCACTGAAGCTTTCTTT	CASSLGTGVSTEAFF
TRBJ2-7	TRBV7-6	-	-	TGTGCCAGCAGCTTAGCGAGCTGGAACTCCTACGAGCAGTACTTC	CASSLASWNSYEQYF
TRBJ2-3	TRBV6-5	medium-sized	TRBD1	TGTGCCAGCAGTTGGGGACAGGGGGTCCGGACAGATACGCAGTATTTT	CASSWGQGVRTDTQYF
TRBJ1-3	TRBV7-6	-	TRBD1	TGTGCCAGCAGCTCCAGGGGGGCTGGAAACACCATATATTTT	CASSSRGAGNTIYF
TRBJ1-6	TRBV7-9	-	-	TGTGCCACCGCAGGACTTTTTTATAATTCACCCCTCCACTTT	CATAGLFYNSPLHF
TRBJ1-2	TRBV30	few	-	TGTGCCTGGAAGCGGGGCAGCAAATATGGCTACACCTTC	CAWKRGSKYGYTF
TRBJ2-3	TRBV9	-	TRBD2	TGTGCCAGCAGCGTAGCCCCGGGAGGGCCAGATACGCAGTATTTT	CASSVAPGGPDTQYF